The 20 T cell receptor beta chains presented below share a single source sample, sequenced in a study of PD-1 blockade in mismatch repair-deficient tumors. Assay: immunoSEQ multiplex PCR; the TCRdb copy retains only in-frame clones and omits some. The sample shows roughly 16,000 clones, 84% of them seen only once. Sequences were derived from PBMCs, sampled before pembrolizumab treatment. The receptors come from an adult with mismatch repair-deficient cancer.

The genes are TRBV27 and TRBJ2-4, with D perhaps TRBD1 (6 bases). The CDR3 is 19 amino acids. Per germline, CDR1 MNHEY and CDR2 SMNVEV (reference sequence). The V end lost 1 base, the J end lost 1 base, and 20 bases lay between the germline ends. The CDR3 DNA sequence: TGTGCCAGCAGTTTATTTTCTACAGGGTGGGATGGGGCCAAAAACATTCAGTACTTC. Translation gives CASSLFSTGWDGAKNIQYF.

A word on this clone: Other DNA sequences in this sample translate to the same CDR3. This rearrangement joins TRBV6-4 to TRBJ2-3, with 10 bases lining up with TRBD2. CDR1 MRHNA and CDR2 SNTAGT come from the germline V gene. The CDR3 sequence is 16 residues long. Trimming removed 0 bases from V and 1 base from J; junction bases left unmatched: 1. The CDR3 is CASSDSGTSGTDTQYF. DNA of the CDR3: TGTGCCAGCAGTGACTCCGGGACTAGCGGCACAGATACGCAGTATTTT.

The J gene is TRBJ2-3, the V gene TRBV14; TRBD2 aligns across 9 bases. CDR1 SGHDN and CDR2 FVKESK come from the germline V gene. This CDR3 contains 15 residues. J gave up 0 bases and V 4 bases, and 2 bases lay outside the gene matches. This CDR3 reads CASSRLAASTDTQYF. As DNA, the CDR3 is TGTGCCAGCAGCCGACTAGCGGCTAGCACAGATACGCAGTATTTT.

The gene calls are TRBV5-4 and TRBJ2-7; maybe TRBD2 (6 bases). This CDR3 region has 16 residues. CDR1 SGHNT and CDR2 YYREEE come from the germline V gene (reference sequence). Trimming stripped 2 bases from V and 5 bases from J, with 20 bases between. CDR3 sequence reads: CASSLLTGGPQNEQYF. CDR3 DNA: TGTGCCAGCAGCTTACTTACAGGAGGGCCCCAAAACGAGCAGTACTTC. Filled out from reference TRBV5-4 and TRBJ2-7, the complete variable domain reads ETGVTQSPTHLIKTRGQQVTLRCSSQSGHNTVSWYQQALGQGPQFIFQYYREEENGRGNFPPRFSGLQFPNYSSELNVNALELDDSALYLCASSLLTGGPQNEQYFGPGTRLTVT.

This rearrangement joins TRBV9 to TRBJ1-4; D is undetermined. The CDR3 totals 14 residues. V lost 3 bases to trimming and J lost 5 bases, with 11 bases between them. Germline values: CDR1 SGDLS, CDR2 YYNGEE. In nucleotides, the CDR3 is TGTGCCAGCAGCGACCGGGAAAACAATGAAAAACTGTTTTTT. It translates to CASSDRENNEKLFF.

The chain recombines TRBV11-1 with TRBJ2-1, with a weak D call TRBD2 (6 bases). Per germline, CDR1 SGHAT and CDR2 FQDESV (reference sequence). This CDR3 comprises 14 residues. Deletions cut 5 bases from V and 7 bases from J, with 15 bases between. The CDR3 here is CASSVSRAGNEQFF. The CDR3 coding sequence is TGTGCCAGCAGCGTTAGCCGGGCGGGGAATGAGCAGTTCTTC.

CDR3 protein: CASSPGGTTEAFF. The CDR3 DNA is TGTGCCAGCTCACCGGGAGGGACCACTGAAGCTTTCTTT. The chain couples TRBV18 to TRBJ1-1; tentatively, D is TRBD1 (5 bases). Trimming shortened V by 3 bases and J by 4 bases, and 9 bases separated the two germline ends. The germline V gene has CDR1 KGHSH and CDR2 LQKENI. CDR3 size: 13 residues.

The chain is built from TRBV15 and TRBJ2-6; D possibly corresponds to TRBD2 (6 bases). This CDR3 has 17 amino acids. V dropped 0 bases and J dropped 0 bases, with 9 bases sitting between them. The V gene's germline CDR1 is LNHNV and CDR2 YYDKDF (reference sequence). Written as DNA, the CDR3 is TGTGCCACCAGCAGAGACGGTAGCGGCTCTGGGGCCAACGTCCTGACTTTC. Protein product: CATSRDGSGSGANVLTF. Full variable domain (missing parts from reference TRBV15 and TRBJ2-6): DAMVIQNPRYQVTQFGKPVTLSCSQTLNHNVMYWYQQKSSQAPKLLFHYYDKDFNNEADTPDNFQSRRPNTSFCFLDIRSPGLGDTAMYLCATSRDGSGSGANVLTFGAGSRLTVL.

The chain employs TRBV15 and TRBJ2-5, with TRBD2 identical over 9 bases. The length of the CDR3 is 15 residues. The V gene end was trimmed by 0 bases and the J gene end by 4 bases; junction bases not matched to a gene: 3. CDR1 is LNHNV and CDR2 is YYDKDF in the germline V gene (reference sequence). CDR3 loop: CATSRDAGGPETQYF. As DNA, the CDR3 is TGTGCCACCAGCAGAGATGCGGGAGGGCCAGAGACCCAGTACTTC.

The DNA for the CDR3 is TGTGCCAGCAGCTTGCGACTAGCGGGATCTCAAGAGACCCAGTACTTC. This gives the protein CASSLRLAGSQETQYF. V and J are TRBV7-9 and TRBJ2-5; 11 bases match TRBD2. The germline V gene encodes CDR1 SEHNR and CDR2 FQNEAQ (reference sequence). The CDR3 contains 16 residues. Losses at the gene ends were 3 bases for V and 2 bases for J; bases not matched to a gene: 5.

The chain has TRBV4-3 and TRBJ2-7, with 7 nucleotides matching TRBD1. The CDR3 has 15 residues. Germline V gene lookup returns CDR1 LGHNA and CDR2 YSLEER. V dropped 1 base and J dropped 0; count of bases not matched to a gene: 3. This CDR3 is CASSQARTGSYEQYF. The CDR3 nucleotides read TGCGCCAGCAGCCAAGCCAGGACAGGCTCCTACGAGCAGTACTTC.

The chain combines TRBV7-6 with TRBJ2-1; the D gene is possibly TRBD1 (5 bases). V dropped 3 bases and J dropped 8 bases, with 17 bases sitting between them. This CDR3 is built from 15 residues. Germline V gives CDR1 SGHVS, CDR2 FNYEAQ. This CDR3 is CASSFYGQGRDEQFF. In DNA form, the CDR3 reads TGTGCCAGCAGCTTCTATGGGCAGGGTAGGGATGAGCAGTTCTTC.

Written as DNA, the CDR3 is TGTGCCAGCAGTTTTAGGGCTGATGGAGAGACCCAGTACTTC. Protein sequence: CASSFRADGETQYF. V usage is TRBV27 and J usage is TRBJ2-5; D gene unclear. Trimming stripped 3 bases from V and 4 bases from J, with 12 bases between. CDR3 length: 14 amino acids. Germline V gives CDR1 MNHEY, CDR2 SMNVEV (reference sequence).

The chain carries TRBV28 and TRBJ1-4; maybe TRBD1 (6 bases). CDR3 size: 19 residues. Germline CDR1 and CDR2: MDHEN and SYDVKM. Deletions cut 2 bases from V and 6 bases from J, with 25 bases between. CDR3 residues: CASSLIRETTGPRDEKLFF. In DNA, the CDR3 is TGTGCCAGCAGTTTAATCCGGGAGACAACAGGGCCGCGGGATGAAAAACTGTTTTTT.

The rearrangement joins TRBV28 to TRBJ1-1; D ambiguous. The CDR3 totals 13 residues. V was trimmed by 6 bases and J by 1 base, leaving 9 bases between them. The germline CDR1 and CDR2 sequences are MDHEN and SYDVKM. CDR3 sequence reads: CASRGSTNTEAFF. CDR3 nucleotides: TGTGCCAGCAGGGGAAGTACGAACACTGAAGCTTTCTTT.

This clone has only one observation. This chain connects TRBV30 to TRBJ1-2; D is undetermined. V was trimmed by 3 bases and J by 8 bases, leaving 19 bases between them. This CDR3 contains 14 residues. The germline V gene encodes CDR1 GTSNPN and CDR2 SVGIG (reference sequence). CDR3 nucleotide sequence: TGTGCCTGGAGAAGCCCGGGAACGGGGAGGGGCTACACCTTC. This gives the protein CAWRSPGTGRGYTF.

Only a few counts were recorded for this clone. The rearrangement uses TRBV28 and TRBJ2-3, with 12 bases fitting TRBD1. The CDR3 sequence is 15 residues long. The J segment lost 2 bases and the V segment lost 4 bases, leaving 1 base of the junction unmatched. Per the germline V gene, CDR1 is MDHEN and CDR2 is SYDVKM. The CDR3 loop is CASSSGQGATDTQYF. The CDR3 DNA reads as TGTGCCAGCAGTTCGGGACAGGGGGCCACAGATACGCAGTATTTT.

In its sample, this clone was seen a few times. The chain couples TRBV6-1 to TRBJ1-5; D perhaps matches TRBD1 (5 bases). Germline V gene data show CDR1 as MNHNS and CDR2 as SASEGT. The CDR3 length is 16 residues. V was pared by 0 bases and J by 2 bases, with 11 bases between. The CDR3 DNA sequence: TGTGCCAGCAGTGAAGCTTTTGTGGGGGGCAATCAGCCCCAGCATTTT. Translating gives CASSEAFVGGNQPQHF.

This chain links TRBV28 with TRBJ2-7; no firm D call. Germline V gene sequence: CDR1 MDHEN, CDR2 SYDVKM. The CDR3 length is 13 residues. The V end was cut by 3 bases, the J end by 0 bases, with 6 bases between. The CDR3 protein is CASSFDNSYEQYF. The CDR3 DNA follows: TGTGCCAGCAGTTTCGACAACTCCTACGAGCAGTACTTC.

About this clone itself: The same CDR3 is also encoded by other DNA sequences in this sample. The chain has TRBV28 and TRBJ2-6; D uncertain. Germline loops: CDR1 MDHEN, CDR2 SYDVKM. V was trimmed by 2 bases and J by 4 bases, leaving 12 bases between them. This CDR3 is built from 16 residues. The CDR3 DNA reads as TGTGCCAGCAGTTTAGACGGCGACTCCGGGGCCAACGTCCTGACTTTC. This codes for CASSLDGDSGANVLTF. The variable domain in full, completed from reference TRBV28 and TRBJ2-6, reads DVKVTQSSRYLVKRTGEKVFLECVQDMDHENMFWYRQDPGLGLRLIYFSYDVKMKEKGDIPEGYSVSREKKERFSLILESASTNQTSMYLCASSLDGDSGANVLTFGAGSRLTVL.